This TCR beta chain derives from a study of T cells in women clearing cervical HPV infection. Study-wide context: Blood came at first lesion visit for cases, post-clearance for controls. Overall study findings and caveats: Cases and controls were distinguished at AUC roughly 0.86 by richness and V genes. T-cell numbers per sample were unknown and may explain richness differences.

As concerns this clone: The antigen is not known.

Using immunoSEQ multiplex PCR, the repertoire was profiled, and TCRdb retains in-frame clones only, with some absent. The specimen's table records some 31,000 clones. The TCR comes from a woman aged 18-70 years with a cervical HPV16 infection that either progressed to CIN3+ or cleared (not recorded which). Sequenced material: blood buffy coat.

The CDR3 DNA, read in part, is TGTGCCAGCAGCGGATCCGGGACAGGGGGCCATGAG. This encodes CASSGSGTGGHE. In full, the CDR3 is CASSGSGTGGHEQFF. The chain employs TRBV5-5 and TRBJ2-1, with TRBD1 matching over 12 bases. The CDR3 end falls 3 residues outside the read, so it is completed with the germline J gene. V trimming: 4 bases; J trimming: 8 bases; junction bases outside the gene matches: 7. The CDR3 is made up of 15 amino acids. Germline V lookup: CDR1 SGHKS, CDR2 YYEKEE (reference sequence).